The following is a T cell receptor beta chain sequence with its context. Its specificity is not known. This sample was taken from a study of T cell responses to AZD1222 COVID-19 vaccine. Study-level findings and limits: Spike-specific TCRs gained breadth and depth after people received two AZD1222 doses. Only five to seven AZD1222 recipients were seropositive at baseline.

Germline CDR1 LNHDA, CDR2 SQIVND (reference sequence). This CDR3 spans 16 amino acids. The ends were cut back, 8 bases at V and 1 base at J, with 20 bases in the middle. Pooled in the analysis were second doses at about 4 or about 12 weeks. The repertoire was sequenced with immunoSEQ multiplex PCR; TCRdb's copy has only in-frame clones and lacks some. The sample gives roughly 180,000 clones, under 95% of which show up once; more than 1.5% is in the top ten. This chain joins TRBV19 and TRBJ1-1; TRBD1 is a possible D gene (5 bases). This material consisted of peripheral blood, taken 28 days after the second AZD1222 dose. The TCR originated in an adult who received the AZD1222 COVID-19 vaccine. Here the CDR3 DNA reads TGTGCCAGTGGACACCAGATAAATTGGGCGAACACTGAAGCTTTCTTT. Translation: CASGHQINWANTEAFF. The entire variable domain, with the rest obtained from reference TRBV19 and TRBJ1-1, is as follows: DGGITQSPKYLFRKEGQNVTLSCEQNLNHDAMYWYRQDPGQGLRLIYYSQIVNDFQKGDIAEGYSVSREKKESFPLTVTSAQKNPTAFYLCASGHQINWANTEAFFGQGTRLTVV.